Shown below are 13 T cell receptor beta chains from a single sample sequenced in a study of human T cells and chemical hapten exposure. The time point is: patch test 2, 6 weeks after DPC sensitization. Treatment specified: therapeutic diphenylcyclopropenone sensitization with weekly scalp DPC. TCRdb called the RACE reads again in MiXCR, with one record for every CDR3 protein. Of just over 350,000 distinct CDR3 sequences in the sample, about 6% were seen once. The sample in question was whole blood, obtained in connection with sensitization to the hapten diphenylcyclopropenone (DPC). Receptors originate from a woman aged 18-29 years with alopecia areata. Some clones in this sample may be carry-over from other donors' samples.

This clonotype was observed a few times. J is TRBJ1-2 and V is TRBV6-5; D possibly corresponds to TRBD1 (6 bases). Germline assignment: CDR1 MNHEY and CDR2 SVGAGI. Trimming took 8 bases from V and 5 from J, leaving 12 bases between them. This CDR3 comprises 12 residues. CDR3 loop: CASGGALYGYTF. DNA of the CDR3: TGTGCCAGCGGGGGGGCCCTTTATGGCTACACCTTC.

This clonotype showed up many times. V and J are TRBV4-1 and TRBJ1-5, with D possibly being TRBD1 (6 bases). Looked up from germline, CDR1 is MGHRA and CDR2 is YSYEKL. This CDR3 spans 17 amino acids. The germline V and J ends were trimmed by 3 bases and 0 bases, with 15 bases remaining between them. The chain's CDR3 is CASSQHLQGISNQPQHF. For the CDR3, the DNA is TGCGCCAGCAGCCAGCACTTACAGGGTATTAGCAATCAGCCCCAGCATTTT.

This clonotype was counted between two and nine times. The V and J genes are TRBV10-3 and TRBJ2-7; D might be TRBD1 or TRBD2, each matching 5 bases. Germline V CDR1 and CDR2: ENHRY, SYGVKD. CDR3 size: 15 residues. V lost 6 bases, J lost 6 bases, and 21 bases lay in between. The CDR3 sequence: CAIRNRDRESGEQYF. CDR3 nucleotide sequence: TGTGCCATCAGAAACCGGGACCGGGAAAGCGGCGAGCAGTACTTC.

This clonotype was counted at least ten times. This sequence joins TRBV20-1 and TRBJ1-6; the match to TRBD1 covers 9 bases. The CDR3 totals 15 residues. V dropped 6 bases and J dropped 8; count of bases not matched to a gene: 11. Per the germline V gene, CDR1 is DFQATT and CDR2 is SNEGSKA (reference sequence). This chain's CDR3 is CSAPYADRGYSPLHF. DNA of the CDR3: TGCAGTGCCCCTTATGCGGACAGGGGTTATTCACCCCTCCACTTT.

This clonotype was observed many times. The CDR3 reads CASSPKVPMTDPQHF. The CDR3 nucleotides read TGTGCCAGCAGTCCGAAGGTACCAATGACAGACCCCCAGCATTTT. The chain has TRBV2 and TRBJ1-5; D possibly corresponds to TRBD1 (5 bases). Trimming pared 5 bases from V and 10 bases from J, leaving 21 bases between. Germline lookup yields CDR1 SNHLY and CDR2 FYNNEI. The CDR3 totals 15 residues.

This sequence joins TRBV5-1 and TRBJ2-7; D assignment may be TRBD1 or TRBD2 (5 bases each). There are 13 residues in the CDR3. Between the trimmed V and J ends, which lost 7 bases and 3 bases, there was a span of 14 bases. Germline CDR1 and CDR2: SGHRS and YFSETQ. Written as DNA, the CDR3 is TGCGCCAGCTCGGGGCCAACGAACTACGAGCAGTACTTC. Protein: CASSGPTNYEQYF. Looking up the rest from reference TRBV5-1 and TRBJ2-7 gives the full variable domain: KAGVTQTPRYLIKTRGQQVTLSCSPISGHRSVSWYQQTPGQGLQFLFEYFSETQRNKGNFPGRFSGRQFSNSRSEMNVSTLELGDSALYLCASSGPTNYEQYFGPGTRLTVT.

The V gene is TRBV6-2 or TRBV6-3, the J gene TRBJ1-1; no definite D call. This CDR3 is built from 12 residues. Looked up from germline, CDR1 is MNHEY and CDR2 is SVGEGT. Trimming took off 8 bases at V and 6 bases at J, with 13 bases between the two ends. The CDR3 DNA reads TGTGCCAGCCGATACCGGCTCCCTGAAGCTTTCTTT. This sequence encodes CASRYRLPEAFF.

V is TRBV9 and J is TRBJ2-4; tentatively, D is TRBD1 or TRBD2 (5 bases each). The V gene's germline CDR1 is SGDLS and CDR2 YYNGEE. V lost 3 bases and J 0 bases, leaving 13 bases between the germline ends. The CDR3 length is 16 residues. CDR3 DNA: TGTGCCAGCAGCGCGTGGGACGGACTAGCCAAAAACATTCAGTACTTC. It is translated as CASSAWDGLAKNIQYF.

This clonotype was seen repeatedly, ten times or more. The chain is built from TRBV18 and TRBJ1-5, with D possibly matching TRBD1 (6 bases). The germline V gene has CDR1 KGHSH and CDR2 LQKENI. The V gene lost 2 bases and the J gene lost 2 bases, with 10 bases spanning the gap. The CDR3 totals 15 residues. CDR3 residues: CASSPGGRGNQPQHF. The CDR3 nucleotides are TGTGCCAGCTCACCAGGGGGGCGAGGCAATCAGCCCCAGCATTTT.

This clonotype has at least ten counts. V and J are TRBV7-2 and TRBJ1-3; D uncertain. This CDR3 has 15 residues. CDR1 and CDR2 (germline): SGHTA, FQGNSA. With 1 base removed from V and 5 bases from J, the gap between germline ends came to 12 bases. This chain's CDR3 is CASSLVRFGRNTIYF. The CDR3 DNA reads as TGTGCCAGCAGCTTAGTCAGATTTGGGAGAAACACCATATATTTT.

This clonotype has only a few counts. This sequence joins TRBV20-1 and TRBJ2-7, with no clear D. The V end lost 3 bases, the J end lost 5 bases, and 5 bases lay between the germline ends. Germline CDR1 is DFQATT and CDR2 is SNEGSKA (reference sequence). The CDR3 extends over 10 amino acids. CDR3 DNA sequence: TGCAGTGCTAGTGGGGACGAGCAGTACTTC. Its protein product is CSASGDEQYF.

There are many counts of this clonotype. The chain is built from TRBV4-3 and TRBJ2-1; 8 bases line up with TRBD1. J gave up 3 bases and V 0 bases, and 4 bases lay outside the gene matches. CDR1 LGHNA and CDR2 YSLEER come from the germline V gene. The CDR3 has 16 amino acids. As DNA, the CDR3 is TGCGCCAGCAGCCAAGAACCTACAGGGGGCTACAATGAGCAGTTCTTC. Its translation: CASSQEPTGGYNEQFF.

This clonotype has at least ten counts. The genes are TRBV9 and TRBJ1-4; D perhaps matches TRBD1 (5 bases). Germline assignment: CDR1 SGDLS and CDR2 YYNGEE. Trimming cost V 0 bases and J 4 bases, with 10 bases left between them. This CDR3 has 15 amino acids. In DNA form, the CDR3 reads TGTGCCAGCAGCGTAGCGGGGGAACTTAATGAAAAACTGTTTTTT. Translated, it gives CASSVAGELNEKLFF.